The next 17 T cell receptor beta chains were all read from a single sample in a study of response to subunit inactivated influenza vaccine. One entry per CDR3 protein results from TCRdb running MiXCR on the RT-PCR reads. This table holds around 790,000 distinct CDR3 sequences, about 20% found once. Sequences were derived from PBMCs from blood, sampled 5 to 6 days after vaccination. All receptors derive from a man in his forties or fifties who received an inactivated influenza vaccine.

The chain links TRBV29-1 to TRBJ1-1, with D unresolved. The CDR3 has 13 residues. Trimming took 7 bases from V and 0 from J, leaving 12 bases between them. The germline V gene encodes CDR1 SQVTM and CDR2 ANQGSEA. In DNA form, the CDR3 reads TGCAGCGCTGCTCGGTCGGTGAACACTGAAGCTTTCTTT. Its translation is CSAARSVNTEAFF. Looking up the rest from reference TRBV29-1 and TRBJ1-1 gives the full variable domain: SAVISQKPSRDICQRGTSLTIQCQVDSQVTMMFWYRQQPGQSLTLIATANQGSEATYESGFVIDKFPISRPNLTFSTLTVSNMSPEDSSIYLCSAARSVNTEAFFGQGTRLTVV.

The chain combines TRBV7-3 with TRBJ2-1; TRBD1 agrees at 11 bases. V shed 2 bases and J 9 bases; nucleotides not matched to a gene: 6. The length of the CDR3 is 15 residues. Germline loops: CDR1 SGHTA, CDR2 FQGTGA. The CDR3 sequence: CASSLGTGGFGEQFF. The CDR3, as DNA: TGTGCCAGCAGCTTAGGGACAGGGGGGTTTGGTGAGCAGTTCTTC.

This chain joins TRBV7-8 and TRBJ2-3, with D unclear. CDR1 is SGHVS and CDR2 is FQNEAQ in the germline V gene. The CDR3 is 15 amino acids. V lost 5 bases and J 0 bases, leaving 12 bases between the germline ends. CDR3 residues: CASSPGRLSTDTQYF. The CDR3, as DNA: TGTGCCAGCAGCCCTGGACGGCTAAGCACAGATACGCAGTATTTT.

The rearrangement joins TRBV7-3 to TRBJ2-2, with 9 bases aligning to TRBD1. V gave up 5 bases and J gave up 7 bases; unmatched junction bases: 5. Germline loops: CDR1 SGHTA, CDR2 FQGTGA. This CDR3 has 14 residues. CDR3 residues: CASSKQGADGELFF. DNA for the CDR3: TGTGCCAGCAGCAAACAGGGGGCTGACGGGGAGCTGTTTTTT.

This clonotype was recorded many times. This sequence joins TRBV20-1 and TRBJ2-1; TRBD2 agrees at 8 bases. This CDR3 has 14 residues. V was clipped by 1 base and J by 6 bases; unmatched bases: 5. Germline V gene lookup returns CDR1 DFQATT and CDR2 SNEGSKA (reference sequence). In nucleotides, the CDR3 is TGCAGTGCTAGAGCTCTAGCGGGCATCAATGAGCAGTTCTTC. Its protein is CSARALAGINEQFF.

The rearrangement links TRBV21-1 to TRBJ2-7; TRBD2 reflects the table's D call only, with no check against the DNA. TRBV21-1 is deemed a pseudogene. The CDR3 length is 15 residues. The CDR3 nucleotides read TGTGCCAGCAGCGCAACACGGGAATATTGGGCCGAGCAGTACTTC. This translates into CASSATREYWAEQYF.

The chain couples TRBV12-3 or TRBV12-4 to TRBJ2-5; tentative D call: TRBD1 (5 bases). The CDR3 covers 17 residues. V gave up 0 bases and J gave up 7 bases, with 21 bases separating them. The CDR3 sequence is CASSLADIMYTEGTQYF. The CDR3 DNA is TGTGCCAGCAGTTTAGCGGACATCATGTACACCGAAGGGACCCAGTACTTC.

This clonotype has just a few counts. This rearrangement joins TRBV20-1 to TRBJ2-3; D not certain. The CDR3 is 12 amino acids. Deletions cut 6 bases from V and 5 bases from J, with 12 bases between. CDR1 is DFQATT, CDR2 SNEGSKA, per germline (reference sequence). CDR3 region: CSARPSGDTQYF. The CDR3 DNA is TGCAGTGCCCGCCCGTCTGGAGATACGCAGTATTTT.

The chain is built from TRBV12-3 or TRBV12-4 and TRBJ2-3, with 7 bases matching TRBD1. With 6 bases clipped from V and 4 bases from J, the junction kept 13 bases outside the gene matches. The CDR3 covers 16 residues. CDR3 DNA: TGTGCCAGCAGCTCCCGAGGGGGCGGTTCAGCAGATACGCAGTATTTT. It yields the protein CASSSRGGGSADTQYF.

Written as DNA, the CDR3 is TGTGCCAGCAGCCCCGACTGGGGCGAAGAGACCCAGTACTTC. Its translation is CASSPDWGEETQYF. The chain links TRBV3-1 to TRBJ2-5; a weak D match, TRBD1 (5 bases). CDR1 is LGHDT and CDR2 is YNNKEL in the germline V gene (reference sequence). This CDR3 has 14 amino acids. V lost 4 bases and J 3 bases, leaving 12 bases between the germline ends.

This clonotype was found a few times. The chain joins TRBV20-1 to TRBJ2-5, with 10 bases identical to TRBD2. Germline V CDR1 and CDR2: DFQATT, SNEGSKA (reference sequence). The CDR3 totals 11 residues. The CDR3 protein is CSSGGQETQYF. DNA for the CDR3: TGCTCTAGCGGGGGACAAGAGACCCAGTACTTC.

The chain links TRBV4-3 to TRBJ2-3; D is ambiguous. The germline gives CDR1 LGHNA, CDR2 YSLEER. The CDR3 runs to 15 residues. V was trimmed by 0 bases and J by 0 bases, leaving 7 bases between them. The CDR3: CASSQDTKSTDTQYF. The CDR3 bases are TGCGCCAGCAGCCAAGACACTAAAAGCACAGATACGCAGTATTTT.

In its sample, this clonotype was seen a few times. V is TRBV20-1 and J is TRBJ2-7; D remains ambiguous. The V end lost 6 bases, the J end lost 3 bases, and 9 bases lay between the germline ends. Germline values: CDR1 DFQATT, CDR2 SNEGSKA (reference sequence). The CDR3 spans 11 residues. DNA of the CDR3: TGCAGTGCCCGACCCCTCTACGAGCAGTACTTC. Translated, it gives CSARPLYEQYF.

The chain recombines TRBV20-1 with TRBJ2-1; D not certain. The CDR3 totals 16 residues. The V gene's germline CDR1 is DFQATT and CDR2 SNEGSKA (reference sequence). The ends were cut back, 1 base at V and 0 bases at J, with 13 bases in the middle. CDR3 amino acids: CSARAAYYNSYNEQFF. CDR3 coding DNA: TGCAGTGCTAGAGCAGCTTATTACAACTCCTACAATGAGCAGTTCTTC.

The chain couples TRBV18 to TRBJ1-4; D is perhaps TRBD1 (6 bases). CDR1 KGHSH and CDR2 LQKENI come from the germline V gene. The V gene lost 2 bases and the J gene lost 7 bases, with 11 bases spanning the gap. The CDR3 loop spans 14 amino acids. The CDR3 DNA is TGTGCCAGCTCACCAAGGGGACAAGGTGAAAAACTGTTTTTT. Protein: CASSPRGQGEKLFF.

The CDR3 DNA reads TGTGCCAGCAGCCCTACTCACGGGTCCTCCTACGAGCAGTACTTC. Its protein is CASSPTHGSSYEQYF. This rearrangement joins TRBV4-2 to TRBJ2-7; no clear D. CDR1 and CDR2 (germline): LGHNA, YNFKEQ. V was cut by 4 bases and J by 0 bases, with 13 bases left in between. The CDR3 runs to 15 residues.

The chain recombines TRBV28 with TRBJ2-7; D is possibly TRBD2 (7 bases). The CDR3 consists of 14 residues. Deletions cut 6 bases from V and 5 bases from J, with 17 bases between. Germline V gives CDR1 MDHEN, CDR2 SYDVKM. CDR3 DNA: TGTGCCAGCAGCCGGGGGGCAGGGGTCGACGAGCAGTACTTC. Translation: CASSRGAGVDEQYF.